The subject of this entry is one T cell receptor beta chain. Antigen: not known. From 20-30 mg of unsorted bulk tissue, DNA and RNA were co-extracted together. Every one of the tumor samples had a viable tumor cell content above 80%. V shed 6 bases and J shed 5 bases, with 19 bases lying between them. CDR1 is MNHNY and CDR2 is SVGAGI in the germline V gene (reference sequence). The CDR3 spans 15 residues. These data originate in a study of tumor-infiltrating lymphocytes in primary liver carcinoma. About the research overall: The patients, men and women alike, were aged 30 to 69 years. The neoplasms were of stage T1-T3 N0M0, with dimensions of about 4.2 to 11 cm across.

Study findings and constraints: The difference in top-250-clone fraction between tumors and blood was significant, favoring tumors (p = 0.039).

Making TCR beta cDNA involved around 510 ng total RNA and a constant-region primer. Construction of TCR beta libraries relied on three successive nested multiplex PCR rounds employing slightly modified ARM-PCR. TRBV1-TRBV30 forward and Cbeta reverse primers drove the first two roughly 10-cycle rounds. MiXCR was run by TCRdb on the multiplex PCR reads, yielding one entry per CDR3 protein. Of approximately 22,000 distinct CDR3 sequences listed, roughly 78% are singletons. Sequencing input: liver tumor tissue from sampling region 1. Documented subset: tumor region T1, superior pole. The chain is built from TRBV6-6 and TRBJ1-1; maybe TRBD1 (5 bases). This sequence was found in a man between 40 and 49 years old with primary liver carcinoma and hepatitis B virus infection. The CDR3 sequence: CASRTGTYGNTEAFF. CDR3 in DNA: TGTGCCAGCAGAACTGGGACGTACGGTAATACTGAAGCTTTCTTT.